The rows below give T cell receptor beta chains drawn from one sample of a study of monozygotic twins with inflammatory bowel disease. TCRdb reprocessed the 5' RACE reads and keeps a single row for each CDR3 protein, giving no DNA. This table lists 110,000 or so distinct CDR3 sequences. Material: blood. The receptors stem from a human donor with ulcerative colitis or Crohn's disease, or a healthy co-twin of an affected twin (not recorded which). Each CDR3 is given with its conserved first and last residue. Not every row has a clone size; where given, it reads once, few, many or a size class.

v_gene,j_gene,abundance,CDR3aa
TRBV29-1,TRBJ1-1,-,CSVDGLKEGRTEAFF
TRBV19,TRBJ1-2,-,CASRWDGNYGHTF
TRBV5-1,TRBJ1-1,medium-sized,CASSPAAENTEAFF
TRBV4-2,TRBJ1-6,-,CACSQNYRAYNSPLHF
TRBV12-3/TRBV12-4,TRBJ2-7,-,CASSDQTTGGNHEQYF
TRBV11-3,TRBJ2-5,-,CASSPLGHRTQYF
TRBV7-2,TRBJ2-3,-,CASSLVGLTDTQYF
TRBV7-2,TRBJ2-3,-,CASSPRNTDTQYF
TRBV6-1,TRBJ2-7,-,CASSRDYQTGSSYEQYF
TRBV25-1,TRBJ1-1,-,CASSEGWSTEAFF
TRBV28,TRBJ1-5,-,CASSLGGAGQPQHF
TRBV20-1,TRBJ2-1,-,CSAGRPTYEQFF
TRBV24-1,TRBJ1-1,-,CATSDLHGRGSPMNTEAFF
TRBV7-2,TRBJ1-6,-,CASFDSRTYNSPLHF
TRBV20-1,TRBJ2-3,-,CSAPPVGSDTQYF
TRBV29-1,TRBJ1-2,-,CSVEVVRNYGYTF